This T cell receptor beta chain was identified in a study of CD8+ T cells in alopecia areata. Remarks on this clone: Its antigen remains unidentified.

This CDR3 is 13 amino acids long. The germline V and J ends were trimmed by 3 bases and 5 bases, with 11 bases remaining between them. The germline V gene has CDR1 KGHSH and CDR2 LQKENI. Broader study findings: Normal skin's resident alphabeta T cells are sequenced alongside lesional scalp T cells.

cDNA prepared by RNA extraction and subsequent reverse transcription served as the template for sequencing. Measured with immunoSEQ multiplex PCR; TCRdb has only the in-frame clones, and not every one. Among 120,000 or so clones, over 50% were seen once, and the ten largest hold 3.5% to 5%. V usage is TRBV18 and J usage is TRBJ2-7; D is perhaps TRBD1 (6 bases). The receptor was isolated from a human donor with alopecia areata. This material consisted of CD4+ T cells sorted from blood, taken at week 0. CDR3 bases: TGTGCCAGCTCACCCGACAGGTCCCACGAGCAGTACTTC. Its protein product is CASSPDRSHEQYF.